This TCR beta chain was captured in a study of CD8+CD57+ T cells in acquired aplastic anemia. Study observations and caveats: Patients and controls were found to share fewer than 35 CD8+ CDR3 sequences.

Germline V gene lookup returns CDR1 SEHNR and CDR2 FQNEAQ (reference sequence). This CDR3 comprises 14 residues. Germline trimming cut 4 bases from V and 5 bases from J; bases unmatched to any gene: 7. For sequencing, patients were chosen who had shown expansion of CD8+CD57+ cells by flow cytometry. Worth noting for this clonotype: What it binds is not known.

Profiles of TCR beta VDJ and CDR3 were generated from a genomic DNA template. TCRdb used MiXCR to reprocess the reads, holding one entry per CDR3 protein. The table includes about 190,000 distinct CDR3 sequences, approximately 50% detected once. The sequence derives from a human donor with aplastic anemia. The sequenced sample was sorted CD4+, CD8+, or CD8+CD57+ T cells (not recorded which) from PBMCs. The rearrangement joins TRBV7-9 to TRBJ2-5; 7 nucleotides line up with TRBD1. The CDR3 sequence: CASSSWDRAETQYF. The CDR3 region has the DNA TGTGCCAGCAGCTCCTGGGACAGAGCCGAGACCCAGTACTTC.